Below are 20 T cell receptor beta chains sequenced from a single sample in a study of cytomegalovirus exposure and HLA in healthy donors. Amplification used 60 Vbeta primers and 13 Jbeta primers. Data came from immunoSEQ multiplex PCR; TCRdb stores just in-frame clones and leaves some out. Of around 120,000 clones listed, 65% to 90% were seen once; the top ten hold about 3.9%. Sequenced: PBMCs. These receptors were collected from a woman in her thirties in good health and CMV-seronegative.

V and J are TRBV5-1 and TRBJ2-1; 7 positions agree with TRBD1. Trimming cost V 3 bases and J 5 bases; bases outside gene matches: 11. Germline lookup yields CDR1 SGHRS and CDR2 YFSETQ. The CDR3 covers 16 residues. CDR3 in amino acids: CASSWSGTASHNEQFF. CDR3 DNA sequence: TGCGCCAGCAGCTGGTCCGGGACAGCCTCTCACAATGAGCAGTTCTTC. Drawing the rest from reference TRBV5-1 and TRBJ2-1, the complete variable domain is KAGVTQTPRYLIKTRGQQVTLSCSPISGHRSVSWYQQTPGQGLQFLFEYFSETQRNKGNFPGRFSGRQFSNSRSEMNVSTLELGDSALYLCASSWSGTASHNEQFFGPGTRLTVL.

Notes on this clone: One junction end disagrees with the germline gene, perhaps due to a read error. The chain combines TRBV7-9 with TRBJ2-1; D uncertain. CDR3 length equals 13 residues. Germline V gene lookup returns CDR1 SEHNR and CDR2 FQNEAQ (reference sequence). The DNA for the CDR3 is TGTTCCAGCAGCTTATCTAATCGGCGGGAGCAGTTCTTC. As protein: CSSSLSNRREQFF.

To note about this clone: Other DNA sequences in this specimen translate into the identical CDR3. The genes are TRBV7-2 and TRBJ1-3; D is possibly TRBD1 (6 bases). The germline gives CDR1 SGHTA, CDR2 FQGNSA. The CDR3 consists of 14 residues. Trimming took off 5 bases at V and 1 base at J, with 9 bases between the two ends. The CDR3 coding sequence is TGTGCCAGCAGCCTACAGGGTTCTGGAAACACCATATATTTT. Translating it yields CASSLQGSGNTIYF.

This clone was counted between two and nine times. The V gene is TRBV5-6, the J gene TRBJ1-5, with unresolved D. The germline CDR1 and CDR2 sequences are SGHDT and YYEEEE. The CDR3 loop spans 17 amino acids. Trimming pared 1 base from V and 2 bases from J, leaving 16 bases between. This chain's CDR3 is CASSLSVTEFGNQPQHF. The CDR3 bases are TGTGCCAGCAGCTTGAGTGTTACAGAGTTTGGCAATCAGCCCCAGCATTTT.

The V and J genes are TRBV7-9 and TRBJ2-1; 9 bases are a match to TRBD2. The CDR3 has 16 amino acids. The germline V gene has CDR1 SEHNR and CDR2 FQNEAQ (reference sequence). The V and J ends lost 5 bases and 4 bases, in that order; junction bases with no gene match: 9. CDR3 sequence (DNA): TGTGCCAGCAGCCCTTCTGTTAGCGGGAGATACAATGAGCAGTTCTTC. It specifies CASSPSVSGRYNEQFF.

J is TRBJ2-7 and V is TRBV7-9; 16 bases align to TRBD2. Germline CDR1 SEHNR, CDR2 FQNEAQ (reference sequence). Trimming took 5 bases from V and 2 from J; bases not matched to a gene: 9. This CDR3 is built from 18 residues. The CDR3 here is CASSAGLAGGPIAYEQYF. DNA for the CDR3: TGTGCCAGCAGCGCGGGACTAGCGGGAGGGCCGATTGCCTACGAGCAGTACTTC.

This clone was seen a few times. V is TRBV27 and J is TRBJ2-3; 7 bases are a match to TRBD2. The V gene end was trimmed by 6 bases and the J gene end by 0 bases; junction bases not matched to a gene: 9. Germline assignment: CDR1 MNHEY and CDR2 SMNVEV (reference sequence). The CDR3 loop spans 16 amino acids. CDR3 sequence: CASRSHEAGSTDTQYF. Here the CDR3 DNA reads TGTGCCAGCAGGTCCCATGAAGCGGGGAGCACAGATACGCAGTATTTT.

This sequence joins TRBV11-2 and TRBJ1-5; possible D gene TRBD1, 5 bases. V was cut by 5 bases and J by 9 bases, with 14 bases left in between. The germline gives CDR1 SGHAT, CDR2 FQNNGV. The CDR3 is 13 amino acids. The chain's CDR3 is CASSQTRDRPQHF. DNA for the CDR3: TGTGCCAGCAGCCAAACCCGCGACAGGCCCCAGCATTTT.

This sequence joins TRBV6-5 and TRBJ2-2; tentatively, D is TRBD1 (5 bases). The germline V and J ends were trimmed by 6 bases and 6 bases, with 17 bases remaining between them. The germline V gene has CDR1 MNHEY and CDR2 SVGAGI. This CDR3 region has 15 residues. CDR3 protein: CASSLTVDSSGELFF. The CDR3 coding sequence is TGTGCCAGCAGCCTTACGGTTGACAGCTCCGGGGAGCTGTTTTTT.

To note about this clone: Within the sample, other DNA sequences also encode this same CDR3. The V and J genes are TRBV10-1 and TRBJ2-7, with TRBD1 identical over 12 bases. The V gene end was trimmed by 0 bases and the J gene end by 7 bases; junction bases not matched to a gene: 4. CDR1 is WNHNN and CDR2 is SYGVQD in the germline V gene (reference sequence). This CDR3 has 15 amino acids. The CDR3 nucleotides read TGCGCCAGCAGTGAGTCGGGACAGGGGGCGCGAGAGCAGTACTTC. Amino acid sequence: CASSESGQGAREQYF.

The chain uses TRBV4-3 and TRBJ2-7; D uncertain. Germline loops: CDR1 LGHNA, CDR2 YSLEER. Trimming left V 3 bases short and J 4 bases short, with 10 bases between. This CDR3 contains 13 residues. CDR3 coding DNA: TGCGCCAGCAGCCACGATTTGGAGTACGAGCAGTACTTC. This sequence encodes CASSHDLEYEQYF.

DNA of the CDR3: TGTGCCAGCAGTCACCAAATACAGGGCTACGAGCAGTACTTC. Protein: CASSHQIQGYEQYF. The chain uses TRBV6-5 and TRBJ2-7, with D possibly TRBD1 on 6 matching bases. The germline V and J ends were trimmed by 5 bases and 3 bases, with 14 bases remaining between them. CDR3 size: 14 residues. Germline lookup yields CDR1 MNHEY and CDR2 SVGAGI.

CDR3 loop: CAWCGGYNSPLHF. CDR3 coding DNA: TGTGCCTGGTGTGGCGGATATAATTCACCCCTCCACTTT. The chain has TRBV30 and TRBJ1-6; no reliable D call. There are 13 residues in the CDR3. V lost 5 bases, J lost 4 bases, and 9 bases lay in between. In germline, CDR1 is GTSNPN, CDR2 SVGIG (reference sequence). The whole variable domain, filled in from reference TRBV30 and TRBJ1-6, reads SQTIHQWPATLVQPVGSPLSLECTVEGTSNPNLYWYRQAAGRGLQLLFYSVGIGQISSEVPQNLSASRPQDRQFILSSKKLLLSDSGFYLCAWCGGYNSPLHFGNGTRLTVT.

The gene calls are TRBV6-5 and TRBJ1-5; D is undetermined. Trimming took off 1 base at V and 7 bases at J, with 11 bases between the two ends. CDR1 is MNHEY and CDR2 is SVGAGI in the germline V gene. The length of the CDR3 is 14 residues. This CDR3 reads CASSYFPGRQPQHF. The CDR3 DNA reads TGTGCCAGCAGTTACTTCCCCGGGAGGCAGCCCCAGCATTTT.

The chain combines TRBV5-1 with TRBJ2-3; 12 nucleotides line up with TRBD2. This CDR3 comprises 18 residues. V shed 2 bases and J 1 base; nucleotides not matched to a gene: 8. Germline V gene lookup returns CDR1 SGHRS and CDR2 YFSETQ. CDR3 sequence: CASSFGLAGSSGTDTQYF. CDR3 nucleotide sequence: TGCGCCAGCAGCTTCGGACTAGCGGGATCGTCGGGCACAGATACGCAGTATTTT. Based on the CDR3 plus reference TRBV5-1 and TRBJ2-3, the full variable domain is KAGVTQTPRYLIKTRGQQVTLSCSPISGHRSVSWYQQTPGQGLQFLFEYFSETQRNKGNFPGRFSGRQFSNSRSEMNVSTLELGDSALYLCASSFGLAGSSGTDTQYFGPGTRLTVL.

The gene calls are TRBV5-6 and TRBJ2-7; 11 bases fit TRBD2. The ends lost 4 bases at V and 2 bases at J; junction bases unmatched: 2. Germline CDR1 and CDR2: SGHDT and YYEEEE. The CDR3 is 14 amino acids. The CDR3 nucleotides read TGTGCCAGCAGCAGACTAGCGGGAACCTACGAGCAGTACTTC. Translating gives CASSRLAGTYEQYF.

The chain carries TRBV27 and TRBJ2-2; 7 nucleotides match TRBD2. Germline V gene sequence: CDR1 MNHEY, CDR2 SMNVEV (reference sequence). This CDR3 region has 18 residues. V lost 6 bases and J lost 4; bases outside the gene matches: 17. The CDR3 DNA sequence: TGTGCCAGCAGATTAACTGGGGCGGGAGAAGGGGTCACCGGGGAGCTGTTTTTT. Residues: CASRLTGAGEGVTGELFF.

This clone has just a few counts. The CDR3 region is CASSDGTENTEAFF. The CDR3 coding sequence is TGTGCCAGCAGTGATGGGACTGAGAACACTGAAGCTTTCTTT. V usage is TRBV6-1 and J usage is TRBJ1-1; D perhaps matches TRBD1 (5 bases). Trimming stripped 3 bases from V and 1 base from J, with 9 bases between. Germline values: CDR1 MNHNS, CDR2 SASEGT. The CDR3 consists of 14 residues.

The sample holds one count of this clone. The rearrangement uses TRBV10-3 and TRBJ1-3; no reliable D call. V lost 5 bases and J lost 0, with 11 bases in between. The CDR3 sequence is 15 residues long. Germline lookup yields CDR1 ENHRY and CDR2 SYGVKD. CDR3 DNA: TGTGCCATCAGTAGCCTACAGAGCTCTGGAAACACCATATATTTT. Protein sequence: CAISSLQSSGNTIYF.

The chain recombines TRBV28 with TRBJ1-1; 9 nucleotides align to TRBD1. V was clipped by 1 base and J by 6 bases; unmatched bases: 3. This CDR3 comprises 14 residues. The germline CDR1 and CDR2 sequences are MDHEN and SYDVKM. CDR3 sequence reads: CASSLSGTGPEAFF. As DNA, the CDR3 is TGTGCCAGCAGTTTATCCGGGACAGGGCCTGAAGCTTTCTTT.